A selection of T cell receptor beta chains follows, all from one sample in a study of a mutant IDH1 vaccine in newly diagnosed glioma. Sequenced by immunoSEQ multiplex PCR; TCRdb stores in-frame clones only, minus some. The sample yields some 60,000 clones, about 80% seen once. Their target antigens are unknown. This specimen was PBMCs, taken from a glioma patient whose treatment included an IDH1 peptide vaccine. These receptors all stem from a man aged 45-65 years with glioma. Each CDR3 is given with its conserved first and last residue. D genes are given only for firm matches. A row's size may be missing; if present it is once, few, many or a size class.

v_call	d_call	j_call	clone_size	cdr3_nt	cdr3_aa
TRBV19	-	TRBJ2-2	-	TGTGCCACCACGAGGAACAGGGTCGGGGAGCTGTTTTTT	CATTRNRVGELFF
TRBV2	-	TRBJ2-6	-	TGTGCCAGCCAGATCGATTCTGGGGCCAACGTCCTGACTTTC	CASQIDSGANVLTF
TRBV6-6	-	TRBJ2-1	-	TGTGCCAGCAGCCAGTCTTCGCTTGAGCAGTTCTTC	CASSQSSLEQFF
TRBV2	TRBD2	TRBJ2-1	-	TGTGCCAGGATGGGGGCGGGAGGGACCTACAATGAGCAGTTCTTC	CARMGAGGTYNEQFF
TRBV10-3	-	TRBJ2-7	-	TGTGCCATCAGTTTCAGGGTAATATCCGAGCAGTACTTC	CAISFRVISEQYF
TRBV11-3	TRBD1	TRBJ2-2	-	TGTGCCAGCAGCTTTGACAGGGGGCACACCGGGGAGCTGTTTTTT	CASSFDRGHTGELFF
TRBV2	-	TRBJ2-2	-	TGTGCCAGCAAACAGGAGACCCCCAACACCGGGGAGCTGTTTTTT	CASKQETPNTGELFF
TRBV19	TRBD1	TRBJ2-3	-	TGTGCCAGTAGTCGACAGGGGGCTACCTTGGGCACAGATACGCAGTATTTT	CASSRQGATLGTDTQYF
TRBV27	-	TRBJ2-7	-	TGTGCCAGCAGTTTTGCAGGTATAGAGGACGAGCAGTACTTC	CASSFAGIEDEQYF
TRBV15	TRBD1	TRBJ2-1	once	TGTGCCACCCTTAGAGGACAGGCCGGTGAGCAGTTCTTC	CATLRGQAGEQFF
TRBV5-1	TRBD1	TRBJ1-2	-	TGCGCCAGCAGCTTGGGCGCTCTACGGGACAGGGGGTATGATGGCTACACCTTC	CASSLGALRDRGYDGYTF
TRBV7-9	TRBD1	TRBJ2-7	-	TGTGCCAGCAGCTTAGGGGGACAGGGGGCTTACGAGCAGTACTTC	CASSLGGQGAYEQYF
TRBV10-3	-	TRBJ1-5	-	TGTGCCATCAGTGAGGGGCCGGATCAGCCCCAGCATTTT	CAISEGPDQPQHF
TRBV18	-	TRBJ1-1	few	TGTGCCAGCTCATCGGGACCGAGGGATTCTTTCTTT	CASSSGPRDSFF
TRBV4-3	-	TRBJ1-1	-	TGCGCCAGCAGCCAAGAAGTCAGAAAAACTGAAGCTTTCTTT	CASSQEVRKTEAFF
TRBV9	TRBD2	TRBJ2-5	-	TGTGCCAGCAGCGCAACTAGCGGCCAAGAGACCCAGTACTTC	CASSATSGQETQYF